This T cell receptor (beta chain) comes out of a study of T cells after yellow fever vaccination. In this sample, this clonotype turned up a few times. TCRdb independently ran MiXCR on the 5' RACE reads; one entry per CDR3 protein. Here the sample spans hundreds of thousands of distinct CDR3 sequences, 12% being singletons. The V gene's germline CDR1 is SGHAT and CDR2 FQNNGV. V dropped 5 bases and J dropped 0; count of bases not matched to a gene: 5. The CDR3 spans 17 residues. The clonotype was recovered from a man in his late teens or twenties who received the YFV17D yellow fever vaccine. Sequences were derived from CD4+ T cells sorted from PBMCs, sampled 15 days after the yellow fever booster vaccination. This chain connects TRBV11-2 to TRBJ2-3, with 13 positions matching TRBD2. In DNA form, the CDR3 reads TGTGCCAGCAGCCTTTGGACTAGCGGGGGAAGCACAGATACGCAGTATTTT. Translating gives CASSLWTSGGSTDTQYF. Based on the CDR3 plus reference TRBV11-2 and TRBJ2-3, the full variable domain is EAGVAQSPRYKIIEKRQSVAFWCNPISGHATLYWYQQILGQGPKLLIQFQNNGVVDDSQLPKDRFSAERLKGVDSTLKIQPAKLEDSAVYLCASSLWTSGGSTDTQYFGPGTRLTVL.